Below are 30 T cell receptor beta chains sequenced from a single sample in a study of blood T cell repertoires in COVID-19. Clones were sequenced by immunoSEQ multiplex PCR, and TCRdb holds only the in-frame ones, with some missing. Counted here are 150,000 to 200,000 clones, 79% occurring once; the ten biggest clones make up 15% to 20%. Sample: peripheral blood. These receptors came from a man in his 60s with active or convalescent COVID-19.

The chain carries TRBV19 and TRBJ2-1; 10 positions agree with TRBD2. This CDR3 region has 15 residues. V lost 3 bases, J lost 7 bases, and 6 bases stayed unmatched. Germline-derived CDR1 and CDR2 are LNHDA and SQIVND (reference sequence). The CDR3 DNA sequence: TGTGCCAGTAGTATTCCCCAAGCGGGAGGGAATGAGCAGTTCTTC. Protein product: CASSIPQAGGNEQFF.

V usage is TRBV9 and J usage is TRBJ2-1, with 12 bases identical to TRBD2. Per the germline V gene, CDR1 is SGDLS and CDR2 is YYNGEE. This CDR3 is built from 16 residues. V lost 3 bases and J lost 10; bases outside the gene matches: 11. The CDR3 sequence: CASSARLAGALGEQFF. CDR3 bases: TGTGCCAGCAGCGCCCGACTAGCGGGAGCCCTGGGGGAGCAGTTCTTC.

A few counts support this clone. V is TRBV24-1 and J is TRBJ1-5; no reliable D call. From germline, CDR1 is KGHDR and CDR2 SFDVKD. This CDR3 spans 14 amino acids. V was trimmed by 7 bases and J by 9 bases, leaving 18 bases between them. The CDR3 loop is CATRVAGLRMPQHF. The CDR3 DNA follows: TGTGCCACCAGGGTGGCAGGTCTCCGGATGCCCCAGCATTTT.

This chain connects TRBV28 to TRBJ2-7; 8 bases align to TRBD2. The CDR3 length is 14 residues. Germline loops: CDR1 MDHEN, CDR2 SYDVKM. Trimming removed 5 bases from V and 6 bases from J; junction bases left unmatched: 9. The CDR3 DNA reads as TGTGCCAGCAGTCCTCCGCGGGAGGCGGGCGAGCAGTACTTC. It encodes CASSPPREAGEQYF.

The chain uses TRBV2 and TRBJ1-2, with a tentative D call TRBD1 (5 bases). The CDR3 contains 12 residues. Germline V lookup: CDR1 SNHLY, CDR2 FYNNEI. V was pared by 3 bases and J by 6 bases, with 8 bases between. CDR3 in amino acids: CASSDGGNGYTF. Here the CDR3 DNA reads TGTGCCAGCAGTGATGGGGGGAATGGCTACACCTTC.

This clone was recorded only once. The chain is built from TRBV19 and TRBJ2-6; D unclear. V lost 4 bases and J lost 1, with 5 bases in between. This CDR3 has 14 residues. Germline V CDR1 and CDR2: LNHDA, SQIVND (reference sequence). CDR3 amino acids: CASSTFSGANVLTF. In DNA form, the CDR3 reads TGTGCCAGTAGTACCTTTTCTGGGGCCAACGTCCTGACTTTC.

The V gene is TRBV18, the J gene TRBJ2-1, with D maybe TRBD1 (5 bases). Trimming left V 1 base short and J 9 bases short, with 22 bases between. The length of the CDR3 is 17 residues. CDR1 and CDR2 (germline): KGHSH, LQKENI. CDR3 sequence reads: CASSPQPLGHRGSEQFF. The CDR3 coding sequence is TGTGCCAGCTCACCACAACCCCTCGGACACCGCGGAAGTGAGCAGTTCTTC.

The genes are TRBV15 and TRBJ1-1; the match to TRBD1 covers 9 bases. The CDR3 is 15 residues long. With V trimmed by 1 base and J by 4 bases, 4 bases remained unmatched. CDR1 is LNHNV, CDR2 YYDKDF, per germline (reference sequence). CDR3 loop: CATSRGLTGGTEAFF. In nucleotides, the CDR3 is TGTGCCACCAGCAGAGGTTTGACAGGGGGCACTGAAGCTTTCTTT.

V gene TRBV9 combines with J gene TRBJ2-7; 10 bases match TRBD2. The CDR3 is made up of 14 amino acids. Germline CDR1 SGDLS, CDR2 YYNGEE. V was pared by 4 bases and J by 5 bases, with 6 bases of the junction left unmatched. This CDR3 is CASSQWLAGDEQYF. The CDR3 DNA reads TGTGCCAGCAGCCAATGGCTAGCGGGAGACGAGCAGTACTTC.

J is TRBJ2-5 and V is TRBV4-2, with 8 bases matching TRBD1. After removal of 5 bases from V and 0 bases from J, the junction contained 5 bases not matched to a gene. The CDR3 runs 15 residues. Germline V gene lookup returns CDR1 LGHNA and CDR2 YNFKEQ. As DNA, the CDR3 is TGTGCCAGCAGCAACGAACAGGGGGACCAAGAGACCCAGTACTTC. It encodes CASSNEQGDQETQYF.

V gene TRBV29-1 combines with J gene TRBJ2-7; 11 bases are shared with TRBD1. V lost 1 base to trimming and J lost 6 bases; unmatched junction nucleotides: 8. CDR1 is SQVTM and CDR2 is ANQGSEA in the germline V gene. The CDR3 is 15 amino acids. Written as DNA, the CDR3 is TGCAGCGTTGAAGTGGCCGGGACAGGGGGTAGCGAGCAGTACTTC. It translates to CSVEVAGTGGSEQYF.

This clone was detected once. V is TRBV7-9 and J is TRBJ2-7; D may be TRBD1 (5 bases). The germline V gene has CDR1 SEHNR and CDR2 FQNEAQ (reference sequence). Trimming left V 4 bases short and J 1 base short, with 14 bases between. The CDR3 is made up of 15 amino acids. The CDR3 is CASSSQVTGSYEQYF. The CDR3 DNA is TGTGCCAGCAGCTCCCAGGTAACAGGTTCCTACGAGCAGTACTTC.

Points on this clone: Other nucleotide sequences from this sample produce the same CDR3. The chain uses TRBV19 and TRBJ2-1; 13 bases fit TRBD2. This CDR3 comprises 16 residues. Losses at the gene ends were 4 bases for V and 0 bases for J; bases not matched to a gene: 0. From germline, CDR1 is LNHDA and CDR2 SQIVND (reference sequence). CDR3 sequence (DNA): TGTGCCAGTAGTAGGACTAGCGGGAGCTCCTACAATGAGCAGTTCTTC. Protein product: CASSRTSGSSYNEQFF. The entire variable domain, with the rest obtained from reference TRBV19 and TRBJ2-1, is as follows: DGGITQSPKYLFRKEGQNVTLSCEQNLNHDAMYWYRQDPGQGLRLIYYSQIVNDFQKGDIAEGYSVSREKKESFPLTVTSAQKNPTAFYLCASSRTSGSSYNEQFFGPGTRLTVL.

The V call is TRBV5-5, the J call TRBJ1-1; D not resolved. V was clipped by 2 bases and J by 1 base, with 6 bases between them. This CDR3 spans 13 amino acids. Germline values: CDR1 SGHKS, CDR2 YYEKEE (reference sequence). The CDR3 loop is CASSFQSNTEAFF. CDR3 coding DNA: TGTGCCAGCAGCTTTCAATCGAACACTGAAGCTTTCTTT. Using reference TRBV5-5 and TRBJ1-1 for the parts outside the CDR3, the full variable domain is DAGVTQSPTHLIKTRGQQVTLRCSPISGHKSVSWYQQVLGQGPQFIFQYYEKEERGRGNFPDRFSARQFPNYSSELNVNALLLGDSALYLCASSFQSNTEAFFGQGTRLTVV.

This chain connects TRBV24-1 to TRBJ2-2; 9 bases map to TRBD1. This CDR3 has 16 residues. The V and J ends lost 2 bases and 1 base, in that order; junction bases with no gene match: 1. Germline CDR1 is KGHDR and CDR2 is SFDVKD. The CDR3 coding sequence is TGTGCCACCAGTGATTCGGGACAGGGGAACACCGGGGAGCTGTTTTTT. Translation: CATSDSGQGNTGELFF.

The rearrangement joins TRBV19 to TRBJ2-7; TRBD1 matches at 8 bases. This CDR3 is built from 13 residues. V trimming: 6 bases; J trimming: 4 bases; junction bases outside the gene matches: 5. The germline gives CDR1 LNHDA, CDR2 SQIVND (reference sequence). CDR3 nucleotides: TGTGCCAGTAGCCAGGGGGCTGGGTACGAGCAGTACTTC. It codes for CASSQGAGYEQYF. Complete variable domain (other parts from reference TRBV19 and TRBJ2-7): DGGITQSPKYLFRKEGQNVTLSCEQNLNHDAMYWYRQDPGQGLRLIYYSQIVNDFQKGDIAEGYSVSREKKESFPLTVTSAQKNPTAFYLCASSQGAGYEQYFGPGTRLTVT.

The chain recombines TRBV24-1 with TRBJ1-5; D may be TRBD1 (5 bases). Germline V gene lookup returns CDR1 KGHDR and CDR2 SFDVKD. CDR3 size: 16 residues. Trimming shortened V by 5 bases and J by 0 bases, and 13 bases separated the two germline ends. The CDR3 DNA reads TGTGCCACCAGTGCCAGCATAGGGGATAGCAATCAGCCCCAGCATTTT. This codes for CATSASIGDSNQPQHF.

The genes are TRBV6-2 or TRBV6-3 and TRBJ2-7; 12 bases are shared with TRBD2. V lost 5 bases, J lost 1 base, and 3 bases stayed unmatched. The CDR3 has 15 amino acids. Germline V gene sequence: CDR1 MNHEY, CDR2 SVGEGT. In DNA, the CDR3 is TGTGCCAGCAGTCTGACTAGCGGGAGATCCTACGAGCAGTACTTC. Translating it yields CASSLTSGRSYEQYF.

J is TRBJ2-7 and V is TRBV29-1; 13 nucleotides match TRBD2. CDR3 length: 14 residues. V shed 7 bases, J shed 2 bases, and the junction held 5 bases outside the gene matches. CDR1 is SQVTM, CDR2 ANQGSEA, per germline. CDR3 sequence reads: CSAGGTSGTYEQYF. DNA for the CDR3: TGCAGCGCCGGAGGGACTAGCGGGACCTACGAGCAGTACTTC.

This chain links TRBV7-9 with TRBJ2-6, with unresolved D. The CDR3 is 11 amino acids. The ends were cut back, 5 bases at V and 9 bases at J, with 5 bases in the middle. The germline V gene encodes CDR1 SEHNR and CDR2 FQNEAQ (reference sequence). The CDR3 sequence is CASSPGNVLTF. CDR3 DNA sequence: TGTGCCAGCAGCCCCGGCAACGTCCTGACTTTC.

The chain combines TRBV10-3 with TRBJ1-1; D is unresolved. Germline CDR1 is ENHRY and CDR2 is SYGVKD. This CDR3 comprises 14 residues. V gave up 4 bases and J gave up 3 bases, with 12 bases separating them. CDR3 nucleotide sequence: TGTGCCATCAGTGGACCCGGGGTGGACACTGAAGCTTTCTTT. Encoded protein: CAISGPGVDTEAFF.

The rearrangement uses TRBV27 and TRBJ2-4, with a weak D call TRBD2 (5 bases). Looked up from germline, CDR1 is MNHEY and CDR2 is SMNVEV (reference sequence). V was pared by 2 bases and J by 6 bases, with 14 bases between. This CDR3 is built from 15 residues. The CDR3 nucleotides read TGTGCCAGCAGTTTAATCCGGGGAGAGGGAAACATTCAGTACTTC. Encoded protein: CASSLIRGEGNIQYF.

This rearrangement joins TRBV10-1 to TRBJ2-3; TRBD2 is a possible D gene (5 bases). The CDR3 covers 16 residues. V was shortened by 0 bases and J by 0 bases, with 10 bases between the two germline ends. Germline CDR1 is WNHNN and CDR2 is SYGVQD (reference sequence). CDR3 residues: CASSESLRRSTDTQYF. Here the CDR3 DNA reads TGCGCCAGCAGTGAGTCTCTGCGGAGGAGCACAGATACGCAGTATTTT.

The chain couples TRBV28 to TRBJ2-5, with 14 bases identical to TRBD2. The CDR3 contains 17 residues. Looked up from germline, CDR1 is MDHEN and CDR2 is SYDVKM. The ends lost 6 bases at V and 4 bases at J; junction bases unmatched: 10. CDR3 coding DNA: TGTGCCAGCAGCCAGGGACTAGCGGGAGTAAACCGAGAGACCCAGTACTTC. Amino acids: CASSQGLAGVNRETQYF.

CDR3 in DNA: TGTGCCAGCACCCTCCTCGGAGGAACTGAAGCTTTCTTT. It yields the protein CASTLLGGTEAFF. The V gene is TRBV6-6, the J gene TRBJ1-1; D is unresolved. The CDR3 has 13 amino acids. Germline CDR1 and CDR2: MNHNY and SVGAGI (reference sequence). Between the trimmed V and J ends, which lost 7 bases and 5 bases, there was a span of 14 bases.

The CDR3 reads CATSDQGQGAARTGELFF. CDR3 DNA sequence: TGTGCCACCAGTGACCAAGGACAGGGGGCTGCCCGTACCGGGGAGCTGTTTTTT. The V gene is TRBV24-1, the J gene TRBJ2-2; 11 bases agree with TRBD1. V lost 4 bases and J lost 5; bases outside the gene matches: 11. Germline V gene lookup returns CDR1 KGHDR and CDR2 SFDVKD. There are 18 residues in the CDR3.

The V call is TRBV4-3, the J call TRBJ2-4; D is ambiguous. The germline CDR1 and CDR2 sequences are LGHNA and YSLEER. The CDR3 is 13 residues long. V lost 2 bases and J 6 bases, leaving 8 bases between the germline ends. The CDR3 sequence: CASSQNHGNIQYF. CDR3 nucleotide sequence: TGCGCCAGCAGCCAAAATCACGGAAACATTCAGTACTTC.

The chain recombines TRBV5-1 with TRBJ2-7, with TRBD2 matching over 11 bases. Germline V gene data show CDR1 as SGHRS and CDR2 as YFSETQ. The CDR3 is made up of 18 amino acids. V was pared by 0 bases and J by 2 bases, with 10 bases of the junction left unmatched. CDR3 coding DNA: TGCGCCAGCAGCTTGGACCTAGCGGGAGGCTCGCGCGCCTACGAGCAGTACTTC. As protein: CASSLDLAGGSRAYEQYF.

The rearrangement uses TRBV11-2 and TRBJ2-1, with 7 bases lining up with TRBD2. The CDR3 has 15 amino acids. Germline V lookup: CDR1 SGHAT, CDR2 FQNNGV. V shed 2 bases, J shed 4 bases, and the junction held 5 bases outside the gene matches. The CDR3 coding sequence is TGTGCCAGCAGCTTAAGGCTAGCGGAATACAATGAGCAGTTCTTC. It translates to CASSLRLAEYNEQFF.

The CDR3 coding sequence is TGTGCCAGCAGCGGAAGGACAGGACTGGGTGAGACCCAGTACTTC. This codes for CASSGRTGLGETQYF. The genes are TRBV5-6 and TRBJ2-5, with 7 bases lining up with TRBD1. The CDR3 runs 15 residues. The ends lost 4 bases at V and 5 bases at J; junction bases unmatched: 11. The germline gives CDR1 SGHDT, CDR2 YYEEEE.